A single sample gave rise to the 14 T cell receptor beta chains below, sequenced in a study of OX40 agonist ivuxolimab in advanced cancers. Only in-frame clones appear in the TCRdb table, and some are missing; sequencing was by immunoSEQ multiplex PCR. Of some 81,000 clones in the sample, about 83% are singletons; the top ten hold about 0.76%. Material: CD4+ or CD8+ T cells sorted from blood, obtained in a trial of the OX40 agonist ivuxolimab. Receptors were obtained from an adult with an advanced solid tumor such as melanoma, head and neck, liver or kidney cancer.

The V gene is TRBV7-8, the J gene TRBJ1-5; no clear D. This CDR3 region has 12 residues. Germline lookup yields CDR1 SGHVS and CDR2 FQNEAQ. Between the trimmed V and J ends, which lost 2 bases and 11 bases, there was a span of 10 bases. The CDR3 spells CASSLSRRAQHF. The CDR3 nucleotides read TGTGCCAGCAGCTTAAGCCGGAGAGCCCAGCATTTT.

The chain joins TRBV5-5 to TRBJ1-2; 8 bases are a match to TRBD1. Germline V CDR1 and CDR2: SGHKS, YYEKEE (reference sequence). J gave up 2 bases and V 2 bases, and 8 bases lay outside the gene matches. The CDR3 runs to 16 residues. CDR3 loop: CASSFPIQGVNYGYTF. CDR3 coding DNA: TGTGCCAGCAGCTTCCCAATACAGGGGGTAAACTATGGCTACACCTTC.

This sequence joins TRBV11-1 and TRBJ1-2, with 8 positions matching TRBD1. V shed 1 base and J 0 bases; nucleotides not matched to a gene: 7. CDR1 is SGHAT and CDR2 is FQDESV in the germline V gene (reference sequence). The CDR3 length is 17 residues. The CDR3 spells CASSLDRWTGSNYGYTF. Written as DNA, the CDR3 is TGTGCCAGCAGCTTAGACCGATGGACAGGGTCTAACTATGGCTACACCTTC.

As for this clone: Other DNA sequences in the sample encode the same CDR3. This chain's CDR3 is CASSLSGTANEKLFF. The DNA of the CDR3 is TGCGCCAGCAGCTTGTCGGGGACAGCAAATGAAAAACTGTTTTTT. This rearrangement joins TRBV5-1 to TRBJ1-4, with 7 bases lining up with TRBD1. The CDR3 has 15 residues. Unmatched junction bases numbered 5, after V lost 1 base and J lost 5 bases. Germline loops: CDR1 SGHRS, CDR2 YFSETQ.

This chain links TRBV11-3 with TRBJ2-1, with 11 bases that match TRBD1. Unmatched junction bases numbered 3, after V lost 4 bases and J lost 7 bases. The CDR3 covers 14 residues. Germline V gene sequence: CDR1 SGHNT, CDR2 YENEEA. The CDR3 nucleotides are TGTGCCAGCAGCTGGGACAGGGGGTTTAATGAGCAGTTCTTC. Protein: CASSWDRGFNEQFF. Full variable domain (missing parts from reference TRBV11-3 and TRBJ2-1): EAGVVQSPRYKIIEKKQPVAFWCNPISGHNTLYWYLQNLGQGPELLIRYENEEAVDDSQLPKDRFSAERLKGVDSTLKIQPAELGDSAVYLCASSWDRGFNEQFFGPGTRLTVL.

This clone was observed once. The chain combines TRBV7-2 with TRBJ1-2; 8 bases fit TRBD1. V was pared by 0 bases and J by 5 bases, with 5 bases of the junction left unmatched. The CDR3 totals 15 residues. CDR1 is SGHTA and CDR2 is FQGNSA in the germline V gene. The CDR3 coding sequence is TGTGCCAGCAGCTTAGCCCAGGGGGCCTGGTATGGCTACACCTTC. Translation gives CASSLAQGAWYGYTF.

The rearrangement uses TRBV5-4 and TRBJ1-4; D possibly corresponds to TRBD1 (6 bases). The CDR3 covers 14 residues. V was pared by 0 bases and J by 6 bases, with 9 bases between. Germline-derived CDR1 and CDR2 are SGHNT and YYREEE (reference sequence). The CDR3 sequence is CASSLDRADEKLFF. Written as DNA, the CDR3 is TGTGCCAGCAGCTTGGACAGGGCGGATGAAAAACTGTTTTTT.

J is TRBJ2-5 and V is TRBV7-2; 7 positions match TRBD2. Germline V gives CDR1 SGHTA, CDR2 FQGNSA. The CDR3 is 14 amino acids. V lost 2 bases to trimming and J lost 1 base; unmatched junction nucleotides: 1. CDR3 protein: CASSLLAVQETQYF. The CDR3 nucleotides are TGTGCCAGCAGCTTACTAGCGGTCCAAGAGACCCAGTACTTC. The full variable domain, its missing parts supplied by reference TRBV7-2 and TRBJ2-5, is GAGVSQSPSNKVTEKGKDVELRCDPISGHTALYWYRQSLGQGLEFLIYFQGNSAPDKSGLPSDRFSAERTGGSVSTLTIQRTQQEDSAVYLCASSLLAVQETQYFGPGTRLLVL.

This chain links TRBV6-5 with TRBJ1-5; 7 bases align to TRBD1. The CDR3 runs to 14 residues. CDR1 is MNHEY, CDR2 SVGAGI, per germline. J lost 4 bases, V lost 4 bases, and 4 bases had no gene match. CDR3 loop: CASSFTGANQPQHF. The CDR3 DNA reads as TGTGCCAGCAGTTTCACAGGGGCTAATCAGCCCCAGCATTTT.

This chain uses TRBV5-4 with TRBJ2-5; TRBD2 aligns across 13 bases. CDR1 is SGHNT and CDR2 is YYREEE in the germline V gene (reference sequence). The CDR3 length is 16 residues. With V trimmed by 4 bases and J by 4 bases, 7 bases remained unmatched. The CDR3 spells CASSRRTSGRGETQYF. CDR3 sequence (DNA): TGTGCCAGCAGCAGGCGGACTAGCGGGAGAGGAGAGACCCAGTACTTC.

V is TRBV7-2 and J is TRBJ1-4; 8 bases line up with TRBD1. Germline CDR1 and CDR2: SGHTA and FQGNSA. This CDR3 region has 14 residues. V trimming: 5 bases; J trimming: 7 bases; junction bases outside the gene matches: 6. CDR3 protein: CASSRDRGGEKLFF. CDR3 nucleotide sequence: TGTGCCAGCAGCCGAGACAGGGGCGGTGAAAAACTGTTTTTT.

The J gene is TRBJ2-2, the V gene TRBV11-2; perhaps D is TRBD1 or TRBD2 (5 bases each). Per germline, CDR1 SGHAT and CDR2 FQNNGV. The CDR3 runs to 17 residues. V was shortened by 6 bases and J by 1 base, with 18 bases between the two germline ends. The CDR3 coding sequence is TGTGCCAGCAGTTTTTTGGTCCGGGACGGGAACACCGGGGAGCTGTTTTTT. Amino acid sequence: CASSFLVRDGNTGELFF.

J is TRBJ1-1 and V is TRBV18; D possibly corresponds to TRBD1 (6 bases). Germline loops: CDR1 KGHSH, CDR2 LQKENI. CDR3 length: 14 amino acids. V dropped 3 bases and J dropped 0 bases, with 8 bases sitting between them. CDR3 residues: CASSPGHLNTEAFF. CDR3 in DNA: TGTGCCAGCTCACCGGGACACCTGAACACTGAAGCTTTCTTT.

The chain has TRBV4-1 and TRBJ2-1; 11 bases align to TRBD2. Looked up from germline, CDR1 is MGHRA and CDR2 is YSYEKL. This CDR3 has 13 amino acids. With V trimmed by 9 bases and J by 8 bases, 6 bases remained unmatched. Here the CDR3 DNA reads TGCGCCAGTTTAGGTAGCGGGGGGGATGAGCAGTTCTTC. It yields the protein CASLGSGGDEQFF.